The 10 T cell receptor beta chains given below trace back to one sample, sequenced in a study of cytomegalovirus exposure and HLA in healthy donors. Primers: 60 Vbeta forward and 13 Jbeta reverse. Sequenced by immunoSEQ multiplex PCR; TCRdb stores in-frame clones only, minus some. Altogether approximately 190,000 clones are present, 70% to 85% being singletons, with the ten largest covering around 0.1%. Sequencing input: PBMCs. All receptors come from a boy between 2 and 10 years old in good health and CMV-seronegative.

V usage is TRBV19 and J usage is TRBJ1-1; D is unresolved. CDR1 and CDR2 (germline): LNHDA, SQIVND (reference sequence). This CDR3 region has 13 residues. The V end was cut by 5 bases, the J end by 1 base, with 8 bases between. CDR3 nucleotide sequence: TGTGCCAGTAGTGGAACAGCGAACACTGAAGCTTTCTTT. Its translation is CASSGTANTEAFF.

The genes are TRBV10-3 and TRBJ1-2, with D possibly TRBD1 on 6 matching bases. Germline CDR1 reads ENHRY; CDR2 reads SYGVKD. The CDR3 is 14 residues long. Trimming left V 1 base short and J 6 bases short, with 12 bases between. The CDR3 loop is CAISEYPRGHGYTF. CDR3 coding DNA: TGTGCCATCAGTGAGTATCCCAGGGGACATGGCTACACCTTC.

The chain combines TRBV2 with TRBJ2-1; D is possibly TRBD2 (7 bases). V lost 6 bases and J 0 bases, leaving 9 bases between the germline ends. CDR1 and CDR2 from the germline V gene are SNHLY and FYNNEI. This CDR3 comprises 14 residues. The CDR3 loop reads CASRGGASYNEQFF. The CDR3 bases are TGTGCCAGCAGGGGGGGGGCCTCCTACAATGAGCAGTTCTTC.

This chain joins TRBV5-1 and TRBJ1-2; 11 positions agree with TRBD1. The V segment lost 4 bases and the J segment 11 bases; nucleotides outside the gene matches: 10. The germline CDR1 and CDR2 sequences are SGHRS and YFSETQ. This CDR3 has 14 residues. CDR3 amino acids: CASSPRGTGGRYTF. CDR3 DNA sequence: TGCGCCAGCAGCCCGAGGGGGACAGGGGGAAGATACACCTTC.

The chain couples TRBV19 to TRBJ1-4; 8 bases fit TRBD1. Germline CDR1 and CDR2: LNHDA and SQIVND (reference sequence). The CDR3 is 14 amino acids. Trimming cost V 5 bases and J 6 bases; bases outside gene matches: 5. The CDR3 spells CASSLGQGYEKLFF. The CDR3 coding sequence is TGTGCCAGTAGTCTTGGACAGGGTTATGAAAAACTGTTTTTT.

The J gene is TRBJ1-1, the V gene TRBV5-4; tentative D call: TRBD1 (6 bases). The CDR3 extends over 15 amino acids. Germline CDR1 reads SGHNT; CDR2 reads YYREEE (reference sequence). The V end was cut by 3 bases, the J end by 1 base, with 13 bases between. DNA for the CDR3: TGTGCCAGCAGCTCCCGGACAGAAGGGAACACTGAAGCTTTCTTT. Protein product: CASSSRTEGNTEAFF.

This chain links TRBV13 with TRBJ2-3, with 9 bases matching TRBD2. V dropped 5 bases and J dropped 1; count of bases not matched to a gene: 16. CDR1 is PRHDT and CDR2 is FYEKMQ in the germline V gene (reference sequence). This CDR3 spans 19 amino acids. The CDR3 loop reads CASSAISRGVAGGTDTQYF. The CDR3, as DNA: TGTGCCAGCAGCGCTATTTCTCGCGGGGTAGCGGGAGGCACAGATACGCAGTATTTT. Together with reference TRBV13 and TRBJ2-3, the CDR3 gives the full variable domain: AAGVIQSPRHLIKEKRETATLKCYPIPRHDTVYWYQQGPGQDPQFLISFYEKMQSDKGSIPDRFSAQQFSDYHSELNMSSLELGDSALYFCASSAISRGVAGGTDTQYFGPGTRLTVL.

This rearrangement joins TRBV29-1 to TRBJ2-5; D not certain. CDR3 length: 15 residues. From germline, CDR1 is SQVTM and CDR2 ANQGSEA. Trimming took 0 bases from V and 2 from J, leaving 13 bases between them. The CDR3 DNA reads TGCAGCGTTGAAGATGGCCAAGAGGAGCAAGAGACCCAGTACTTC. Protein product: CSVEDGQEEQETQYF.

There are a few counts of this clone. The rearrangement joins TRBV9 to TRBJ2-3; 9 bases line up with TRBD1. CDR3 length: 15 amino acids. Trimming cost V 0 bases and J 4 bases; bases outside gene matches: 3. CDR1 SGDLS and CDR2 YYNGEE come from the germline V gene. In DNA form, the CDR3 reads TGTGCCAGCAGCGTAGGGGACAGGGCCCCAGATACGCAGTATTTT. Translated, it gives CASSVGDRAPDTQYF.

The chain recombines TRBV11-1 with TRBJ2-7; tentative D call: TRBD1 (6 bases). Germline loops: CDR1 SGHAT, CDR2 FQDESV (reference sequence). Trimming left V 5 bases short and J 2 bases short, with 16 bases between. The CDR3 totals 15 residues. CDR3 protein: CASSARGTGAYEQYF. The CDR3, as DNA: TGTGCCAGCAGCGCCAGGGGTACCGGGGCCTACGAGCAGTACTTC.